One and the same sample provided the 2 T cell receptor beta chains below, sequenced in a study of early T cells in non-severe SARS-CoV-2 infection. MiXCR, run by TCRdb on the 5' RACE reads, gives a single entry per CDR3 protein. Among about 45,000 distinct CDR3 sequences listed, roughly 12% were seen once. Sequencing used whole blood. The source of these receptors is an adult who was a healthcare worker with PCR-confirmed SARS-CoV-2 infection or an uninfected control (not recorded which).

This clonotype was detected ten times or more. The rearrangement uses TRBV19 and TRBJ2-4; D is possibly TRBD1 (6 bases). The CDR3 has 14 residues. Trimming removed 5 bases from V and 11 bases from J, with 19 bases in between. Germline V gene data show CDR1 as LNHDA and CDR2 as SQIVND (reference sequence). The CDR3 loop reads CASSPGRGRGFQYF. For the CDR3, the DNA is TGTGCCAGTAGTCCAGGTCGGGGCAGGGGTTTTCAGTACTTC.

The chain carries TRBV28 and TRBJ2-3, with D tentatively TRBD2 (5 bases). The CDR3 is 13 amino acids. V was clipped by 7 bases and J by 2 bases, with 10 bases between them. Germline-derived CDR1 and CDR2 are MDHEN and SYDVKM. Here the CDR3 reads CASIGLYTDTQYF. Here the CDR3 DNA reads TGTGCCAGCATAGGACTTTACACAGATACGCAGTATTTT.